The clone carrying this T cell receptor beta chain was seen a few times. What it recognizes is unknown. TCRdb ran MiXCR on the reads and lists one entry per CDR3 protein. There are 640,000 or so distinct CDR3 sequences in the sample; around 31% occur only once, and 18% lies in the top ten. The CDR3 runs 18 residues. Trimming removed 3 bases from V and 5 bases from J; junction bases left unmatched: 13. The germline gives CDR1 MNHNS, CDR2 SASEGT. The data were obtained in a study of T cell repertoires in cytomegalovirus infection. Study at large: Well-studied HLA-B-restricted epitopes and recently identified HLA-C-restricted epitopes of CMV were both used in the study. Both a matching HLA type and CMV infection were indicated by public TCR beta signatures. Notes on the study in general: The study found HLA-C-restricted CMV-specific TCR beta clonotypes dominating the ex vivo response. Based on cumulative public TCR beta family frequency, carriers of CMV plus the relevant HLA were identified.

This receptor was identified in a human donor in good health (CMV status not recorded). Some clones in this sample may be carry-over from other donors' samples. V gene TRBV6-1 combines with J gene TRBJ1-1; TRBD1 agrees at 12 bases. Specimen: cultured PBMCs, collected from culture after CMV antigen stimulation. Here the CDR3 DNA reads TGTGCCAGCAGTGACCCCCGTGGGACAGGGGGCTTGGGGACTGAAGCTTTCTTT. Amino acids: CASSDPRGTGGLGTEAFF.